The T cell receptor beta chain described here comes from a study of OX40 agonist ivuxolimab in advanced cancers. Study background: Patients took ivuxolimab, an agonistic anti-OX40 (CD134) antibody. Study-wide findings and caveats: There was clonal expansion of CD4+ and CD8+ blood T cells by week 6 at 0.1 to 3.0 mg/kg.

Method: immunoSEQ multiplex PCR; TCRdb's copy keeps in-frame clones and lacks some. Of more than 40,000 clones listed, over 60% are singletons. Regarding this clone: Its matching antigen is unknown.

Trimming removed 5 bases at V and 3 bases at J, with 14 bases between. This CDR3 has 15 amino acids. The germline V gene encodes CDR1 SGHNT and CDR2 YENEEA. The chain links TRBV11-3 to TRBJ1-5; tentative D call: TRBD1 (5 bases). Sequences were derived from CD4+ or CD8+ T cells sorted from blood, sampled in a trial of the OX40 agonist ivuxolimab. The receptor comes from an adult with an advanced solid tumor such as melanoma, head and neck, liver or kidney cancer. The CDR3 sequence is CASSPRRGANQPQHF. The CDR3 DNA follows: TGTGCCAGCAGCCCTCGCCGGGGCGCCAATCAGCCCCAGCATTTT.